This TCR beta chain was captured in a study of T cell repertoires in cytomegalovirus infection. Study-level background: Indicated by public TCR beta signatures were CMV infection and matching HLA type. Notes on the study in general: HLA-C-restricted, CMV-specific TCR beta clonotypes were dominant ex vivo. The cumulative frequency of public TCR beta families identified carriers of CMV plus the relevant HLA.

TCRdb independently ran MiXCR on the reads; one entry per CDR3 protein. Of 150,000 to 200,000 distinct CDR3 sequences in the sample, roughly 9.8% are singletons; the top ten hold about 4.2%. This clonotype was seen only a few times. The antigen remains undetermined. Germline assignment: CDR1 MDHEN and CDR2 SYDVKM. The CDR3 covers 14 residues. V was clipped by 2 bases and J by 4 bases; unmatched bases: 4. This rearrangement joins TRBV28 to TRBJ1-1, with 7 bases that match TRBD1. The sequence came from a human donor in good health (CMV status not recorded). Some clones in this sample may be carry-over from other donors' samples. The specimen sequenced was PBMCs. CDR3 region: CASSLKGAVTEAFF. CDR3 nucleotides: TGTGCCAGCAGTTTAAAGGGGGCGGTCACTGAAGCTTTCTTT.